The source of this T cell receptor (beta chain) is a study of CD8+ T cells in alopecia areata. For the study at large: Treated patients were dosed with oral tofacitinib, taking 5 to 10 mg twice daily. Tofacitinib ran for 6 to 18 months before 6 months off drug.

Germline CDR1 and CDR2: GTSNPN and SVGIG (reference sequence). With 7 bases removed from V and 4 bases from J, the gap between germline ends came to 13 bases. The CDR3 spans 13 residues. In the case of this clone: What it binds is not known.

Regarding the study as a whole: Higher clonality was seen in lesional scalp than in normal scalp, especially in alopecia totalis/universalis.

Sequencing templates came from extracted RNA that was reverse transcribed into cDNA. Sequencing was performed with immunoSEQ multiplex PCR; in TCRdb, only in-frame clones are kept and a portion is missing. The sample includes some 180,000 clones, more than 60% seen only once; the top ten take over 1.5%. The sequencing here drew on CD4+ T cells sorted from blood, taken at week 0. The chain recombines TRBV30 with TRBJ2-2; tentative D call: TRBD1 (6 bases). The TCR sequence derives from a human donor with alopecia areata. CDR3: CALSVQGTGELFF. The CDR3 nucleotides are TGTGCCTTATCGGTACAGGGCACCGGGGAGCTGTTTTTT.